The T cell receptor (beta chain) under discussion was sequenced for a study of cytomegalovirus exposure and HLA in healthy donors. Both 60 Vbeta primers and 13 Jbeta primers went into the PCR. Profiled with immunoSEQ multiplex PCR; TCRdb holds only in-frame clones, not every one. This table has 150,000 to 200,000 clones, 70% to 80% appearing once. Study-level findings and limits: An analysis that was carried out later associated 16,951 TCR beta sequences with HLA alleles at 0.05 false discovery rate. The later analysis indicated that the majority of CMV-associated TCR beta chains appeared HLA-restricted. When a later analysis was performed, an Asian-associated ancestry cluster reportedly had fewer N-insertions than the roughly 670-donor mean.

The length of the CDR3 is 16 residues. The germline V gene has CDR1 MNHEY and CDR2 SMNVEV (reference sequence). The junction had 8 bases not matched to a gene; V was cut back by 5 bases and J by 4 bases. To note about this clone: The antigen is not known.

The TCR originated in a young man in good health and CMV-seronegative. Specimen: PBMCs. V gene TRBV27 combines with J gene TRBJ1-5, with 10 bases aligning to TRBD1. The CDR3 DNA reads TGTGCCAGCAGTCCCGCGGGACAGGGGTGGAATCAGCCCCAGCATTTT. Translating gives CASSPAGQGWNQPQHF.